One and the same sample provided the 27 T cell receptor beta chains below, sequenced in a study of cytomegalovirus exposure and HLA in healthy donors. This PCR relied on a set of 60 Vbeta primers and 13 Jbeta primers. Here immunoSEQ multiplex PCR was the method, and the copy in TCRdb shows in-frame clones only, minus some. The sample has about 120,000 clones, 82% seen once. The source material was PBMCs. Receptor source: a woman younger than 30 in good health and CMV-seronegative.

The chain has TRBV4-1 and TRBJ2-7; 7 nucleotides align to TRBD2. The CDR3 contains 14 residues. The germline CDR1 and CDR2 sequences are MGHRA and YSYEKL. Germline trimming cut 2 bases from V and 3 bases from J; bases unmatched to any gene: 4. The CDR3 protein is CASSQMAGDYEQYV. The DNA for the CDR3 is TGCGCCAGCAGCCAAATGGCGGGGGACTACGAGCAGTACGTC.

The CDR3 region is CASRIGQGAETQYF. The CDR3 DNA reads TGCGCCAGCAGAATTGGACAGGGGGCAGAGACCCAGTACTTC. V and J are TRBV5-1 and TRBJ2-5; TRBD1 aligns across 11 bases. This CDR3 spans 14 amino acids. Losses at the gene ends were 5 bases for V and 4 bases for J; bases not matched to a gene: 4. Germline V gene sequence: CDR1 SGHRS, CDR2 YFSETQ.

The chain couples TRBV9 to TRBJ2-1, with D perhaps TRBD1 (5 bases). The V end was cut by 3 bases, the J end by 9 bases, with 25 bases between. This CDR3 has 17 amino acids. The germline gives CDR1 SGDLS, CDR2 YYNGEE. The CDR3 sequence: CASSAQGDAVSRGEQFF. In DNA form, the CDR3 reads TGTGCCAGCAGCGCCCAAGGGGATGCTGTTTCTCGAGGTGAGCAGTTCTTC.

This rearrangement joins TRBV7-2 to TRBJ1-5; the D gene is possibly TRBD1 (5 bases). Germline loops: CDR1 SGHTA, CDR2 FQGNSA. CDR3 length equals 16 residues. The germline V and J ends were trimmed by 2 bases and 2 bases, with 13 bases remaining between them. The CDR3 region is CASSLTGSGGNQPQHF. The CDR3 DNA reads as TGTGCCAGCAGCTTAACAGGATCGGGTGGCAATCAGCCCCAGCATTTT.

This chain uses TRBV6-5 with TRBJ1-6; D not resolved. V was shortened by 1 base and J by 9 bases, with 7 bases between the two germline ends. There are 13 residues in the CDR3. In germline, CDR1 is MNHEY, CDR2 SVGAGI. This CDR3 reads CASSYYRGSPLHF. The CDR3 coding sequence is TGTGCCAGCAGTTACTATCGGGGTTCACCCCTCCACTTT.

The CDR3 DNA sequence: TGTGCCACCAGCCGAGGCGGCCATAATTCACCCCTCCACTTT. Encoded protein: CATSRGGHNSPLHF. V usage is TRBV15 and J usage is TRBJ1-6, with unresolved D. V was trimmed by 5 bases and J by 5 bases, leaving 10 bases between them. CDR3 size: 14 residues. Germline V CDR1 and CDR2: LNHNV, YYDKDF (reference sequence).

The chain employs TRBV19 and TRBJ2-1; possible D gene TRBD1, 5 bases. Between the trimmed V and J ends, which lost 2 bases and 13 bases, there was a span of 9 bases. CDR1 LNHDA and CDR2 SQIVND come from the germline V gene (reference sequence). This CDR3 spans 11 amino acids. For the CDR3, the DNA is TGTGCCAGTAGTATAAGAGACAGACAGTTCTTC. Translation gives CASSIRDRQFF. The variable domain in full, with the rest retrieved from reference TRBV19 and TRBJ2-1, is DGGITQSPKYLFRKEGQNVTLSCEQNLNHDAMYWYRQDPGQGLRLIYYSQIVNDFQKGDIAEGYSVSREKKESFPLTVTSAQKNPTAFYLCASSIRDRQFFGPGTRLTVL.

V gene TRBV6-1 combines with J gene TRBJ2-5; D remains ambiguous. Trimming pared 1 base from V and 4 bases from J, leaving 13 bases between. The CDR3 is made up of 15 amino acids. Per germline, CDR1 MNHNS and CDR2 SASEGT. The CDR3, as DNA: TGTGCCAGCAGTGAAGGCGGAACTTTCGGAGAGACCCAGTACTTC. Amino acids: CASSEGGTFGETQYF.

The V and J genes are TRBV2 and TRBJ2-3, with D possibly TRBD2 on 5 matching bases. V shed 4 bases and J shed 0 bases, with 8 bases lying between them. The CDR3 has 14 residues. Germline-derived CDR1 and CDR2 are SNHLY and FYNNEI. The CDR3 region has the DNA TGTGCCAGCAGTGGTGACTATAGCACAGATACGCAGTATTTT. Its protein product is CASSGDYSTDTQYF. Complete variable domain (other parts from reference TRBV2 and TRBJ2-3): EPEVTQTPSHQVTQMGQEVILRCVPISNHLYFYWYRQILGQKVEFLVSFYNNEISEKSEIFDDQFSVERPDGSNFTLKIRSTKLEDSAMYFCASSGDYSTDTQYFGPGTRLTVL.

V usage is TRBV10-3 and J usage is TRBJ2-1; 8 nucleotides align to TRBD1. Germline V CDR1 and CDR2: ENHRY, SYGVKD. CDR3 length: 15 amino acids. The V segment lost 0 bases and the J segment 7 bases; nucleotides outside the gene matches: 5. CDR3 sequence (DNA): TGTGCCATCAGTGAGTCTCGGGACAGGAAGAATGAGCAGTTCTTC. Amino acid sequence: CAISESRDRKNEQFF.

V is TRBV2 and J is TRBJ2-7, with D perhaps matching TRBD2 (7 bases). The germline CDR1 and CDR2 sequences are SNHLY and FYNNEI. The CDR3 sequence is 13 residues long. The V end lost 8 bases, the J end lost 1 base, and 12 bases lay between the germline ends. In DNA, the CDR3 is TGTGCCAGCGATGGGGGGGCATCCTACGAGCAGTACTTC. Translation gives CASDGGASYEQYF.

This clone has just one count. The chain couples TRBV5-1 to TRBJ1-6; D is unclear. Trimming took 4 bases from V and 6 from J, leaving 11 bases between them. Germline CDR1 reads SGHRS; CDR2 reads YFSETQ. The CDR3 totals 14 residues. CDR3 sequence: CASSPNPSNSPLHF. The CDR3 bases are TGCGCCAGCAGCCCTAACCCTAGTAATTCACCCCTCCACTTT. Drawing the rest from reference TRBV5-1 and TRBJ1-6, the complete variable domain is KAGVTQTPRYLIKTRGQQVTLSCSPISGHRSVSWYQQTPGQGLQFLFEYFSETQRNKGNFPGRFSGRQFSNSRSEMNVSTLELGDSALYLCASSPNPSNSPLHFGNGTRLTVT.

This chain joins TRBV7-2 and TRBJ2-4, with TRBD1 matching 7 bases. Germline V lookup: CDR1 SGHTA, CDR2 FQGNSA. After removal of 8 bases from V and 4 bases from J, the junction contained 11 bases not matched to a gene. The CDR3 runs to 15 residues. The CDR3 loop is CASAGDRDGKNIQYF. DNA of the CDR3: TGTGCCAGCGCAGGAGACAGGGACGGAAAAAACATTCAGTACTTC.

This clone showed up just a few times. V gene TRBV5-4 combines with J gene TRBJ1-4, with TRBD1 identical over 9 bases. This CDR3 is built from 14 residues. The V and J ends lost 2 bases and 8 bases, in that order; junction bases with no gene match: 4. Germline loops: CDR1 SGHNT, CDR2 YYREEE (reference sequence). CDR3 sequence: CASSLQGAREKLFF. CDR3 nucleotides: TGTGCCAGCAGCTTACAGGGGGCACGGGAAAAACTGTTTTTT.

J is TRBJ2-5 and V is TRBV29-1; D may be TRBD2 (7 bases). Trimming shortened V by 3 bases and J by 0 bases, and 17 bases separated the two germline ends. The length of the CDR3 is 16 residues. The germline CDR1 and CDR2 sequences are SQVTM and ANQGSEA. CDR3 nucleotides: TGCAGCGTTGACGCGGGGGCAGGGACCTACCAAGAGACCCAGTACTTC. As protein: CSVDAGAGTYQETQYF.

The chain's CDR3 is CASSYSTGRGNTIYF. The CDR3 bases are TGTGCCAGCAGTTACTCGACAGGGAGGGGAAACACCATATATTTT. The chain is built from TRBV6-6 and TRBJ1-3, with 7 bases fitting TRBD1. The germline V gene encodes CDR1 MNHNY and CDR2 SVGAGI (reference sequence). Germline trimming cut 0 bases from V and 4 bases from J; bases unmatched to any gene: 3. The CDR3 length is 15 residues.

CDR3 region: CASGNYNEQFF. CDR3 in DNA: TGTGCCTCCGGGAACTACAATGAGCAGTTCTTC. The J gene is TRBJ2-1, the V gene TRBV10-3, with D possibly matching TRBD2 (5 bases). Germline CDR1 ENHRY, CDR2 SYGVKD. There are 11 residues in the CDR3. V was trimmed by 11 bases and J by 3 bases, leaving 8 bases between them.

The chain joins TRBV10-3 to TRBJ2-1; 12 bases map to TRBD2. CDR3 length: 15 residues. Germline lookup yields CDR1 ENHRY and CDR2 SYGVKD. The J segment lost 7 bases and the V segment lost 4 bases, leaving 5 bases of the junction unmatched. Here the CDR3 reads CAISGTSGISNEQFF. CDR3 DNA: TGTGCCATCAGTGGGACTAGCGGGATTTCGAATGAGCAGTTCTTC.

The V and J genes are TRBV15 and TRBJ1-1; 7 bases agree with TRBD1. V shed 1 base, J shed 0 bases, and the junction held 5 bases outside the gene matches. The CDR3 contains 16 residues. Germline lookup yields CDR1 LNHNV and CDR2 YYDKDF (reference sequence). The DNA for the CDR3 is TGTGCCACCAGCAGAGCGCTCGGACAGGTGAACACTGAAGCTTTCTTT. Protein: CATSRALGQVNTEAFF.

CDR3 amino acids: CASSQDQSSGNTIYF. In nucleotides, the CDR3 is TGCGCCAGCAGCCAAGATCAGTCCTCTGGAAACACCATATATTTT. V is TRBV4-3 and J is TRBJ1-3; D not resolved. This CDR3 has 15 residues. Looked up from germline, CDR1 is LGHNA and CDR2 is YSLEER. V lost 0 bases and J 0 bases, leaving 6 bases between the germline ends.

This clone was counted a few times. This sequence joins TRBV11-2 and TRBJ2-7, with TRBD1 matching 7 bases. Germline-derived CDR1 and CDR2 are SGHAT and FQNNGV. The J segment lost 3 bases and the V segment lost 1 base, leaving 3 bases of the junction unmatched. This CDR3 comprises 14 residues. The CDR3 region has the DNA TGTGCCAGCAGCTTAGTTCGGGACAGCTACGAGCAGTACTTC. Its translation: CASSLVRDSYEQYF.

The chain combines TRBV27 with TRBJ1-5; TRBD1 matches 8 bases. The CDR3 has 13 amino acids. Germline V gene sequence: CDR1 MNHEY, CDR2 SMNVEV (reference sequence). V gave up 6 bases and J gave up 5 bases; unmatched junction bases: 3. CDR3: CASRVQGDQPQHF. CDR3 in DNA: TGTGCCAGCAGGGTACAGGGGGATCAGCCCCAGCATTTT.

The chain has TRBV28 and TRBJ1-1, with D hard to call. This CDR3 has 14 residues. Between the trimmed V and J ends, which lost 1 base and 7 bases, there was a span of 13 bases. Germline CDR1 is MDHEN and CDR2 is SYDVKM. In DNA, the CDR3 is TGTGCCAGCAGTTTATTATGGAGGGCTAGTGAAGCTTTCTTT. It yields the protein CASSLLWRASEAFF. Combining the CDR3 with reference TRBV28 and TRBJ1-1 gives the whole variable domain DVKVTQSSRYLVKRTGEKVFLECVQDMDHENMFWYRQDPGLGLRLIYFSYDVKMKEKGDIPEGYSVSREKKERFSLILESASTNQTSMYLCASSLLWRASEAFFGQGTRLTVV.

This rearrangement joins TRBV7-9 to TRBJ2-3, with TRBD2 matching 13 bases. Germline CDR1 is SEHNR and CDR2 is FQNEAQ (reference sequence). Trimming at V came to 4 bases and at J to 4 bases, leaving 8 bases not matched to a gene. The length of the CDR3 is 17 residues. The CDR3 coding sequence is TGTGCCAGCAGCTCCGGCCGTACTAGCGGGGGGGCAGATACGCAGTATTTT. Translation gives CASSSGRTSGGADTQYF.

This clone has just one count. The rearrangement uses TRBV20-1 and TRBJ2-5, with D unclear. The CDR3 consists of 10 residues. Germline values: CDR1 DFQATT, CDR2 SNEGSKA (reference sequence). The V and J ends lost 4 bases and 5 bases respectively, with 5 bases between them. The CDR3 reads CSATGETQYF. In nucleotides, the CDR3 is TGCAGTGCTACCGGGGAGACCCAGTACTTC.

The V gene is TRBV7-2, the J gene TRBJ2-1; TRBD2 matches at 12 bases. The junction had 2 bases not matched to a gene; V was cut back by 4 bases and J by 1 base. The germline V gene has CDR1 SGHTA and CDR2 FQGNSA. This CDR3 has 16 amino acids. CDR3 DNA sequence: TGTGCCAGCAGCTGGGGGACTAGCGGGTCCTACAATGAGCAGTTCTTC. This sequence encodes CASSWGTSGSYNEQFF.

CDR3 region: CASRVDRVSGNTIYF. CDR3 in DNA: TGTGCCAGCAGAGTGGACAGGGTATCTGGAAACACCATATATTTT. The chain joins TRBV28 to TRBJ1-3; 8 positions match TRBD1. V lost 6 bases, J lost 1 base, and 5 bases stayed unmatched. This CDR3 has 15 residues. Germline V gene data show CDR1 as MDHEN and CDR2 as SYDVKM.